A single sample gave rise to the 8 T cell receptor beta chains below, sequenced in a study of T-cell reconstitution after alpha-beta-depleted transplantation in children. Library preparation (for TCRbeta) was performed with unique molecular identifiers. TCRdb re-analysed the PCR reads in MiXCR, keeping a single row per CDR3 protein. The sample holds approximately 500,000 distinct CDR3 sequences; about 11% are singletons and the top ten take 2%. Here the sequenced sample was PBMCs, taken before TCRalphabeta/CD19-depleted stem cell transplant. The receptor source for this set is a child between 2 and 9 years old with inherited bone marrow failure, due to receive a stem cell transplant.

This clonotype showed up many times. The chain couples TRBV3-1 to TRBJ2-5; 9 nucleotides align to TRBD2. The J segment lost 2 bases and the V segment lost 3 bases, leaving 4 bases of the junction unmatched. The germline CDR1 and CDR2 sequences are LGHDT and YNNKEL (reference sequence). The CDR3 contains 15 residues. CDR3 loop: CASSQILAGQETQYF. The CDR3 DNA reads TGTGCCAGCAGCCAGATCCTAGCGGGGCAAGAGACCCAGTACTTC.

The sample holds a few counts of this clonotype. J is TRBJ1-2 and V is TRBV10-3, with D maybe TRBD1 (6 bases). CDR3 size: 18 residues. Trimming removed 4 bases at V and 3 bases at J, with 24 bases between. The V gene's germline CDR1 is ENHRY and CDR2 SYGVKD. The DNA of the CDR3 is TGTGCCATCAGTGGGGTTCGGGACACAATTCCGAAGGACTATGGCTACACCTTC. It is translated as CAISGVRDTIPKDYGYTF.

This clonotype showed up just a few times. The chain recombines TRBV20-1 with TRBJ2-7; D might be TRBD1 (5 bases). V gave up 3 bases and J gave up 6 bases, with 18 bases separating them. Per the germline V gene, CDR1 is DFQATT and CDR2 is SNEGSKA (reference sequence). This CDR3 has 14 residues. CDR3 residues: CSASGAGSWSEQYF. The CDR3 nucleotides read TGCAGTGCTAGTGGTGCAGGGTCATGGAGCGAGCAGTACTTC.

On this clonotype itself: A much larger clone is a single base away; this may be a read error. The J gene is TRBJ2-5, the V gene TRBV3-1, with D possibly TRBD2 on 6 matching bases. The V end was cut by 2 bases, the J end by 2 bases, with 12 bases between. There are 15 residues in the CDR3. Per the germline V gene, CDR1 is LGHDT and CDR2 is YNNKEL (reference sequence). CDR3 bases: TGTGCCAGCAGCCAACCCCGGGACTCACAAGAGACCCAGTACTTC. Its protein is CASSQPRDSQETQYF.

This clonotype was picked up a small number of times. The CDR3: CASSPQAGSYEQYF. The CDR3 DNA is TGTGCCAGCAGCCCCCAGGCAGGGTCCTACGAGCAGTACTTC. The rearrangement joins TRBV7-9 to TRBJ2-7; D is perhaps TRBD1 (5 bases). Per germline, CDR1 SEHNR and CDR2 FQNEAQ (reference sequence). The CDR3 covers 14 residues. V shed 5 bases and J shed 1 base, with 12 bases lying between them.

In its sample, this clonotype was seen many times. The CDR3 nucleotides are TGTGCCACAGGGGCCGAGGAGGGCAGGTACGAGCAGTACTTC. It yields the protein CATGAEEGRYEQYF. The chain is built from TRBV10-3 and TRBJ2-7; D is possibly TRBD1 or TRBD2 (6 bases each). V lost 10 bases, J lost 4 bases, and 20 bases lay in between. This CDR3 contains 14 residues. CDR1 is ENHRY and CDR2 is SYGVKD in the germline V gene.

This clonotype showed up many times. The rearrangement links TRBV4-3 to TRBJ1-5, with TRBD1 as a possible D gene (5 bases). Germline V gene data show CDR1 as LGHNA and CDR2 as YSLEER. The CDR3 runs 15 residues. With 0 bases removed from V and 9 bases from J, the gap between germline ends came to 15 bases. This chain's CDR3 is CASSQEWQGLRPQHF. In DNA form, the CDR3 reads TGCGCCAGCAGCCAAGAATGGCAGGGACTTAGGCCCCAGCATTTT.

In its sample, this clonotype was seen a few times. The chain combines TRBV2 with TRBJ2-7; 8 nucleotides line up with TRBD1. The CDR3 extends over 16 amino acids. Germline V lookup: CDR1 SNHLY, CDR2 FYNNEI. Trimming removed 6 bases from V and 0 bases from J; junction bases left unmatched: 10. The CDR3 sequence: CASRPRGDRLSYEQYF. The CDR3 nucleotides are TGTGCCAGCAGGCCCAGGGGGGACAGGCTCTCCTACGAGCAGTACTTC.